These T cell receptor beta chains were read from a single sample in a study of CXCR3-negative and CXCR3-positive naive CD8 T cells. TCRdb reprocessed the 5' RACE reads and reports one entry per CDR3 protein, with no DNA. Seen in this sample are under 75,000 distinct CDR3 sequences; the ten most common clones hold around 0.8%. Material: naive CXCR3+ CD8+ T cells from blood. The receptors here all came from a human donor in good health. Some clones in this sample may be carry-over from other donors' samples. CDR3s include the opening cysteine and the closing phenylalanine or tryptophan.

16	TRBJ2-7	TRBV20-1	CSARGDGGSTYNEQYF
15	TRBJ2-4	TRBV28	CASSLNREGKNIQYF
14	TRBJ2-3	TRBV6-2/TRBV6-3	CASSPGQESDTQYF
17	TRBJ1-2	TRBV27	CASSPIQTGIINYGYTF
16	TRBJ2-4	TRBV4-3	CASSQDWGLAKNIQYF
17	TRBJ2-2	TRBV10-3	CAIRDPFALESTGELFF
18	TRBJ2-1	TRBV20-1	CSARDLERGAHLDNEQFF
16	TRBJ2-3	TRBV29-1	CSVSGGLAGSTDTQYF
12	TRBJ2-5	TRBV11-2	CASSRGRETQYF
15	TRBJ2-1	TRBV21-1	CASSKNLSSYNEQFF
15	TRBJ2-7	TRBV7-9	CASSLAPTGHYEQYF
13	TRBJ2-7	TRBV28	CASSSRGIHEQYF
18	TRBJ2-2	TRBV2	CASSEWTSGESNTGELFF
12	TRBJ2-2	TRBV7-2	CASSLVQDELFF
13	TRBJ1-2	TRBV12-3/TRBV12-4	CASSFTGAGGYTF
13	TRBJ2-7	TRBV11-1	CASRPRTRREQYF
20	TRBJ2-2	TRBV5-1	CASSPIGLAEPQTNTGELFF
14	TRBJ2-7	TRBV11-2	CASSFARGPYEQYF
17	TRBJ2-7	TRBV5-8	CASSFGGGPRGSYEQYF
17	TRBJ2-7	TRBV20-1	CSAKSYGQAEIVYEQYF
15	TRBJ2-7	TRBV9	CASSAAGVSGNEQYF
13	TRBJ2-7	TRBV7-9	CASTPEGRHEQYF
14	TRBJ1-1	TRBV4-3	CASSQDYGRYEAFF
12	TRBJ1-4	TRBV29-1	CSVVAGNEKLFF
15	TRBJ2-1	TRBV5-1	CASSFTSPAFAEQFF
15	TRBJ1-2	TRBV4-1	CASSRTLTGAYGYTF
12	TRBJ2-3	TRBV7-9	CASRDDSPTQYF
11	TRBJ2-2	TRBV27	CASSSRGELFF
18	TRBJ2-3	TRBV7-3	CASSLMGTSGSSTDTRYF
12	TRBJ2-7	TRBV4-3	CASSQTGDEQYF
11	TRBJ1-6	TRBV7-9	CASSASGTLFF
11	TRBJ2-7	TRBV12-5	CASGLIYEQYF
12	TRBJ2-7	TRBV7-2	CASSLTPSEQYF
11	TRBJ2-7	TRBV12-3/TRBV12-4	CASSRDYEQYF
14	TRBJ2-2	TRBV29-1	CSVSKTGNTGELFF
13	TRBJ2-4	TRBV5-5	CASSLVDSNIQYF
14	TRBJ2-2	TRBV2	CASMGQGNTGELFF
13	TRBJ1-1	TRBV6-2/TRBV6-3	CASSMVMNTEAFF
13	TRBJ2-7	TRBV29-1	CSAWGSGTYEQYF
15	TRBJ2-5	TRBV27	CASSTRQGVRETQYF
14	TRBJ1-5	TRBV12-3/TRBV12-4	CASSFRTENQPQHF
12	TRBJ2-7	TRBV29-1	CSVVGQGWEQYF
18	TRBJ2-1	TRBV7-6	CASSSGLAGARSYNEQFF